This TCR beta chain was obtained from a study of shared clonotypes between healthy human individuals. Whole-study context: Each donor's CD4 naive and CD4 memory cells filled three plates apiece, CD8 naive two, and CD8 memory one.

CD8 cells regarded as naive lacked CD45RO, were positively chosen for CCR7, and omitted terminally differentiated effector memory CD45RA+ cells. Clones were read by immunoSEQ multiplex PCR, and TCRdb kept only the in-frame ones, dropping some. In the table there are about 2 million clones, about 95% of which are singletons. The CDR3 has 15 residues. The V gene end was trimmed by 3 bases and the J gene end by 4 bases; junction bases not matched to a gene: 3. CDR1 and CDR2 (germline): WNHNN, SYGVQD (reference sequence). V gene TRBV10-1 combines with J gene TRBJ2-5, with TRBD2 identical over 12 bases. Material: naive CD8+ T cells sorted from blood. This receptor was obtained from a young man in good health. CDR3 coding DNA: TGCGCCAGCAGTGACCCGACTAGCGGGAGAGAGACCCAGTACTTC. Translation gives CASSDPTSGRETQYF.